This T cell receptor (beta chain) was recorded in a study of graft-versus-host responses after intestinal transplantation. Turning to the study itself: Isolated intestinal, liver-intestinal, or multivisceral transplants were what recipients had. Induction with anti-thymocyte globulin, then tacrolimus and steroids for about 3 years, was given to all recipients. General study points: Ileal or blood samples showed some GvH clones first, and such clones were also found in recipient marrow.

The length of the CDR3 is 16 residues. The V gene's germline CDR1 is SGHTS and CDR2 YDEGEE. V lost 0 bases and J lost 2; bases outside the gene matches: 6. As for this clone: The antigen is unknown.

Assay used: immunoSEQ multiplex PCR; TCRdb lists only in-frame clones, some missing. The sample has about 90,000 clones, roughly 92% seen once; the top ten hold approximately 0.3%. This material consisted of unstimulated CD4+ T cells sorted from spleen or lymph node cells, taken before intestinal transplant. The chain links TRBV5-8 to TRBJ2-3; TRBD1 agrees at 7 bases. The receptor was isolated from a human donor who received an intestinal transplant. The CDR3 DNA reads as TGTGCCAGCAGCTTGGAACTGGACAGGTACACAGATACGCAGTATTTT. It translates to CASSLELDRYTDTQYF.